A selection of T cell receptor beta chains follows, all from one sample in a study of OX40 agonist ivuxolimab in advanced cancers. The repertoire was sequenced with immunoSEQ multiplex PCR; TCRdb's copy has only in-frame clones and lacks some. Of 65,000 to 80,000 clones in the sample, under 90% are singletons; the top ten hold about 0.68%. Sequenced here: CD4+ or CD8+ T cells sorted from blood, sampled in a trial of the OX40 agonist ivuxolimab. These receptors originate from an adult with an advanced solid tumor such as melanoma, head and neck, liver or kidney cancer. Each CDR3 is given with its conserved first and last residue. A D gene is named only where the DNA matches it firmly. Clone size is not always given. Where it is, it says once, few, many or a class for expanded clones.

V	J	size	D	CDR3	DNA
TRBV19	TRBJ1-2	-	TRBD1	CASRETGVGHYGYTF	TGTGCCAGTAGAGAAACAGGGGTTGGCCACTATGGCTACACCTTC
TRBV5-6	TRBJ1-2	-	-	CASSLARGNGYTF	TGTGCCAGCAGCTTGGCCAGGGGAAATGGCTACACCTTC
TRBV7-2	TRBJ1-2	-	-	CASSLEAFYGYTF	TGTGCCAGCAGCTTGGAGGCGTTCTATGGCTACACCTTC
TRBV10-3	TRBJ1-4	-	-	CAISVQGEKLFF	TGTGCCATCAGTGTACAGGGTGAAAAACTGTTTTTT
TRBV5-5	TRBJ1-6	few	TRBD1	CASSVSGTGYSPLHF	TGTGCCAGCAGCGTTTCCGGGACAGGGTATTCACCCCTCCACTTT
TRBV6-5	TRBJ1-5	-	-	CASSSVGLDQPQHF	TGTGCCAGCAGTTCAGTGGGTTTGGATCAGCCCCAGCATTTT
TRBV7-2	TRBJ1-2	once	-	CASSLTGVTNYGYTF	TGTGCCAGCAGCTTGACAGGTGTCACTAACTATGGCTACACCTTC
TRBV9	TRBJ2-3	-	-	CASSVELRGEVTDTQYF	TGTGCCAGCAGCGTAGAATTGAGGGGGGAGGTCACAGATACGCAGTATTTT
TRBV5-1	TRBJ2-6	-	-	CASSSEQAGANVLTF	TGCGCCAGCAGCTCGGAACAGGCTGGGGCCAACGTCCTGACTTTC
TRBV7-9	TRBJ1-1	-	-	CASSFTGMNTEAFF	TGTGCCAGCAGCTTCACAGGGATGAACACTGAAGCTTTCTTT
TRBV7-2	TRBJ1-5	-	-	CASSSIVAGDQPQHF	TGTGCCAGCAGCTCTATCGTGGCAGGGGATCAGCCCCAGCATTTT
TRBV6-4	TRBJ2-3	few	TRBD1	CASSSGTGGLGTQYF	TGTGCCAGCAGTTCCGGGACAGGGGGCTTGGGTACGCAGTATTTT
TRBV5-5	TRBJ2-7	-	-	CASSLGQFYEQYF	TGTGCCAGCAGCTTGGGGCAGTTCTACGAGCAGTACTTC
TRBV7-3	TRBJ2-3	-	-	CASSPGGSTDTQYF	TGTGCCAGCAGCCCCGGGGGTAGCACAGATACGCAGTATTTT
TRBV5-1	TRBJ2-5	once	TRBD2	CASSRTRLAGGQETQYF	TGCGCCAGCAGCCGCACTCGGCTAGCGGGGGGGCAAGAGACCCAGTACTTC
TRBV29-1	TRBJ1-2	few	TRBD1	CSALPKGTGGGGYTF	TGCAGCGCACTACCGAAAGGGACAGGGGGCGGTGGCTACACCTTC
TRBV4-3	TRBJ2-3	-	-	CASSQSGTSTDTQYF	TGCGCCAGCAGCCAATCCGGGACTAGCACAGATACGCAGTATTTT
TRBV7-2	TRBJ1-1	-	-	CASSPPMKARAFF	TGTGCCAGCAGTCCCCCTATGAAGGCGCGGGCTTTCTTT
TRBV10-2	TRBJ2-5	-	-	CASSESTLGTQYF	TGCGCCAGCAGTGAGTCGACTCTGGGGACCCAGTACTTC
TRBV7-3	TRBJ2-5	-	-	CASSLMGGTQETQYF	TGTGCCAGCAGCTTAATGGGCGGAACACAAGAGACCCAGTACTTC
TRBV4-1	TRBJ1-1	-	TRBD1	CASSPDPTGGLNTEAFF	TGCGCCAGCAGCCCTGATCCGACAGGGGGCTTGAACACTGAAGCTTTCTTT
TRBV9	TRBJ2-7	-	-	CASSPGTYEQYF	TGTGCCAGCAGCCCGGGGACCTACGAGCAGTACTTC
TRBV2	TRBJ1-2	few	-	CASGGQLLLIGYTF	TGTGCCAGCGGAGGACAGCTTCTACTTATTGGCTACACCTTC
TRBV5-1	TRBJ2-2	once	-	CASSVAANTGELFF	TGCGCCAGCAGTGTGGCCGCGAACACCGGGGAGCTGTTTTTT
TRBV7-9	TRBJ1-2	-	-	CASSLPGSYGYTF	TGTGCCAGCAGCTTACCAGGAAGCTATGGCTACACCTTC
TRBV5-1	TRBJ2-2	-	-	CASKEVTGFTGELFF	TGCGCCAGCAAGGAGGTTACGGGGTTTACCGGGGAGCTGTTTTTT
TRBV5-6	TRBJ1-5	-	TRBD1	CASSFGQGNQPQHF	TGTGCCAGCAGCTTCGGACAGGGCAATCAGCCCCAGCATTTT
TRBV10-3	TRBJ2-1	-	-	CAISERGPAYNEQFF	TGTGCCATCAGTGAACGGGGTCCAGCCTACAATGAGCAGTTCTTC
TRBV6-1	TRBJ1-3	few	-	CASRRTEAGNTIYF	TGTGCCAGCAGGAGGACAGAAGCTGGAAACACCATATATTTT
TRBV9	TRBJ1-3	-	-	CASSVDGVSGNTIYF	TGTGCCAGCAGCGTTGACGGAGTCTCTGGAAACACCATATATTTT
TRBV5-5	TRBJ1-2	few	-	CASSLFGGSYGYTF	TGTGCCAGCAGCTTGTTTGGGGGAAGCTATGGCTACACCTTC
TRBV11-2	TRBJ2-5	-	-	CASSFDGETQYF	TGTGCCAGCAGCTTTGATGGAGAGACCCAGTACTTC
TRBV11-2	TRBJ1-3	once	-	CASSLPQGSYGNTIYF	TGTGCCAGCAGCTTACCTCAGGGTTCTTATGGAAACACCATATATTTT
TRBV19	TRBJ1-1	-	-	CASTEGKRGFPEAFF	TGTGCCAGTACGGAGGGGAAAAGGGGGTTCCCTGAAGCTTTCTTT
TRBV7-8	TRBJ2-3	-	TRBD1	CASSLSMRDRGLGTQYF	TGTGCCAGCAGCTTAAGTATGCGGGACAGGGGCTTGGGTACGCAGTATTTT
TRBV4-3	TRBJ1-1	-	-	CASSQYPGTDGNTEAFF	TGCGCCAGCAGCCAGTATCCGGGTACTGACGGTAACACTGAAGCTTTCTTT
TRBV4-1	TRBJ2-7	-	-	CASSQSPVPLYEQYF	TGCGCCAGCAGCCAGTCCCCAGTTCCCCTCTACGAGCAGTACTTC
TRBV2	TRBJ2-5	-	-	CASKWERRSQETQYF	TGTGCCAGCAAGTGGGAACGCAGGAGCCAAGAGACCCAGTACTTC
TRBV7-9	TRBJ1-5	-	TRBD1	CASTPTGDNQPQHF	TGTGCCAGCACCCCGACAGGGGATAATCAGCCCCAGCATTTT
TRBV2	TRBJ1-3	-	-	CASRSQGGNTIYF	TGTGCCAGCCGATCCCAAGGTGGAAACACCATATATTTT
TRBV7-9	TRBJ1-1	few	-	CASSFGGIDTEAFF	TGTGCCAGCAGCTTTGGGGGTATTGACACTGAAGCTTTCTTT
TRBV6-5	TRBJ1-2	-	-	CASSYSRLRGYTF	TGTGCCAGCAGTTACTCGAGGCTGCGCGGCTACACCTTC
TRBV5-1	TRBJ2-3	once	TRBD2	CASSPGTTTDTQYF	TGCGCCAGCAGCCCAGGGACTACCACAGATACGCAGTATTTT
TRBV18	TRBJ1-2	-	TRBD1	CASSPRRGQGGGYTF	TGTGCCAGCTCACCGAGAAGGGGACAGGGGGGTGGCTACACCTTC
TRBV10-1	TRBJ2-7	-	TRBD2	CASGPTSGGYEQYF	TGCGCCAGCGGACCGACTAGCGGGGGGTACGAGCAGTACTTC
TRBV5-4	TRBJ1-2	few	-	CASSFWANYGYTF	TGTGCCAGCAGCTTTTGGGCTAACTATGGCTACACCTTC
TRBV7-2	TRBJ1-1	-	TRBD1	CASSLTGGDTEAFF	TGTGCCAGCAGCTTGACAGGGGGGGACACTGAAGCTTTCTTT
TRBV29-1	TRBJ1-1	-	-	CSVTREGNTEAFF	TGCAGCGTCACCAGGGAGGGGAACACTGAAGCTTTCTTT
TRBV7-9	TRBJ1-2	-	TRBD1	CASSSPYATGVNYGYTF	TGTGCCAGCAGCTCCCCCTATGCGACAGGGGTTAACTATGGCTACACCTTC
TRBV27	TRBJ2-5	-	-	CASSRQVRETQYF	TGTGCCAGCAGTCGACAGGTTCGGGAGACCCAGTACTTC
TRBV14	TRBJ1-6	few	TRBD1	CASSQVSTGVGFYNSPLHF	TGTGCCAGCAGCCAAGTAAGTACAGGGGTAGGGTTTTATAATTCACCCCTCCACTTT
TRBV2	TRBJ1-2	-	-	CASTATAWSYGYTF	TGTGCCAGCACAGCGACAGCTTGGAGCTATGGCTACACCTTC